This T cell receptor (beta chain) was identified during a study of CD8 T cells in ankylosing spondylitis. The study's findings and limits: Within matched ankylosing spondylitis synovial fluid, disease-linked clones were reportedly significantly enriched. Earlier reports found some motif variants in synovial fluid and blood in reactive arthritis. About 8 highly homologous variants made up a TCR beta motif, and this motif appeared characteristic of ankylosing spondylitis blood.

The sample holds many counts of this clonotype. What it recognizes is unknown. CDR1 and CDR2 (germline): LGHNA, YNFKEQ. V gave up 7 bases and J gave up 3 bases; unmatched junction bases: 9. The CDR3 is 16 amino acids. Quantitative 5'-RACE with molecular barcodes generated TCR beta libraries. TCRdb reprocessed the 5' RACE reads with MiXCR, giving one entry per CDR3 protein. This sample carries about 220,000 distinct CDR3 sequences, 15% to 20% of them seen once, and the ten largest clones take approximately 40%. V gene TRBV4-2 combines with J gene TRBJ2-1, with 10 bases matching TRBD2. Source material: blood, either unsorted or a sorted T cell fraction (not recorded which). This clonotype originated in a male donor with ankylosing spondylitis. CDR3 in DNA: TGTGCCAGCAAAACGGAGGAGCGGGGGGGCTACAATGAGCAGTTCTTC. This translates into CASKTEERGGYNEQFF.